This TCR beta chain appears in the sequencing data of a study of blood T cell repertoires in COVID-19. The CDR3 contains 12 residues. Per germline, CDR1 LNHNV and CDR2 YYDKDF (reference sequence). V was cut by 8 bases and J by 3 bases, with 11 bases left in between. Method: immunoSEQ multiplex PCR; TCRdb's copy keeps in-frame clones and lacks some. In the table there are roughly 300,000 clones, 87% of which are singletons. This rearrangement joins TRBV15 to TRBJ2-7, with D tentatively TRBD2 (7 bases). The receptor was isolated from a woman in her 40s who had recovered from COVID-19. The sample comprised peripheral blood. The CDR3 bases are TGTGCCACCGGACAGCGGGGCTACGAGCAGTACTTC. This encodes CATGQRGYEQYF.